The next 9 T cell receptor beta chains were all read from a single sample in a study of CD8+ T cells in alopecia areata. The authors extracted RNA and reverse transcribed it into cDNA as the sequencing template. Measured with immunoSEQ multiplex PCR; TCRdb has only the in-frame clones, and not every one. Of fewer than 200,000 clones in the sample, roughly 62% were seen once. Noted treatment: oral pan-JAK inhibitor, 5-10 mg twice daily. The sample in question was CD8+ T cells sorted from blood, obtained at week 24, from a patient treated with tofacitinib. These receptors all stem from a human donor with alopecia areata.

The V gene is TRBV29-1, the J gene TRBJ2-1; D gene ambiguous. Germline values: CDR1 SQVTM, CDR2 ANQGSEA. The CDR3 is 12 residues long. V shed 4 bases and J shed 7 bases, with 11 bases lying between them. For the CDR3, the DNA is TGCAGCGTTGCGGCTCTCACGAATGAGCAGTTCTTC. This gives the protein CSVAALTNEQFF.

J is TRBJ2-1 and V is TRBV9; D gene uncertain. Germline assignment: CDR1 SGDLS and CDR2 YYNGEE. This CDR3 region has 14 residues. The germline V and J ends were trimmed by 0 bases and 3 bases, with 7 bases remaining between them. In DNA, the CDR3 is TGTGCCAGCAGCGTAGTCCCAGACTACAATGAGCAGTTCTTC. This encodes CASSVVPDYNEQFF. Variable domain in full (rest from reference TRBV9 and TRBJ2-1): DSGVTQTPKHLITATGQRVTLRCSPRSGDLSVYWYQQSLDQGLQFLIQYYNGEERAKGNILERFSAQQFPDLHSELNLSSLELGDSALYFCASSVVPDYNEQFFGPGTRLTVL.

This clone was detected only a few times. The chain carries TRBV6-5 and TRBJ1-1; TRBD1 matches at 7 bases. CDR1 and CDR2 from the germline V gene are MNHEY and SVGAGI. V lost 6 bases to trimming and J lost 9 bases; unmatched junction nucleotides: 4. This CDR3 region has 11 residues. Here the CDR3 reads CASSRQGQAFF. For the CDR3, the DNA is TGTGCCAGCAGCCGACAGGGCCAAGCTTTCTTT.

V usage is TRBV9 and J usage is TRBJ1-2; 10 bases are shared with TRBD1. Germline V gives CDR1 SGDLS, CDR2 YYNGEE. V dropped 0 bases and J dropped 4; count of bases not matched to a gene: 3. The CDR3 has 15 residues. The CDR3 bases are TGTGCCAGCAGCGTAGAGGGACAGGGGATCTATGGCTACACCTTC. Its protein is CASSVEGQGIYGYTF. Full variable domain (remainder filled in from reference TRBV9 and TRBJ1-2): DSGVTQTPKHLITATGQRVTLRCSPRSGDLSVYWYQQSLDQGLQFLIQYYNGEERAKGNILERFSAQQFPDLHSELNLSSLELGDSALYFCASSVEGQGIYGYTFGSGTRLTVV.

The V call is TRBV29-1, the J call TRBJ1-1; D remains unclear. The CDR3 is 13 residues long. Germline CDR1 reads SQVTM; CDR2 reads ANQGSEA. V lost 3 bases and J lost 3, with 11 bases in between. As DNA, the CDR3 is TGCAGCGTTGACTCCGGGTCTTACACTGAAGCTTTCTTT. It codes for CSVDSGSYTEAFF.

The J gene is TRBJ1-2, the V gene TRBV5-1; D unclear. Germline V gives CDR1 SGHRS, CDR2 YFSETQ. Trimming removed 2 bases at V and 4 bases at J, with 18 bases between. The CDR3 has 16 residues. CDR3 sequence: CASSFNGVRTAYGYTF. CDR3 bases: TGCGCCAGCAGCTTTAATGGTGTTCGGACGGCCTATGGCTACACCTTC.

There are a few counts of this clone. The chain employs TRBV15 and TRBJ1-6; D is unresolved. Trimming pared 0 bases from V and 9 bases from J, leaving 3 bases between. The CDR3 totals 12 residues. The germline V gene has CDR1 LNHNV and CDR2 YYDKDF (reference sequence). The chain's CDR3 is CATSRESSPLHF. CDR3 bases: TGTGCCACCAGCAGAGAAAGTTCACCCCTCCACTTT.

The chain combines TRBV2 with TRBJ2-5; 7 bases fit TRBD2. Per germline, CDR1 SNHLY and CDR2 FYNNEI. The CDR3 length is 14 residues. Trimming cost V 7 bases and J 0 bases; bases outside gene matches: 5. This CDR3 is CASNPGGNQETQYF. As DNA, the CDR3 is TGTGCCAGCAACCCGGGGGGAAACCAAGAGACCCAGTACTTC.

V gene TRBV13 combines with J gene TRBJ1-1; D unclear. Germline CDR1 reads PRHDT; CDR2 reads FYEKMQ (reference sequence). This CDR3 comprises 14 residues. Between the trimmed V and J ends, which lost 1 base and 2 bases, there was a span of 8 bases. The CDR3 protein is CASSLASDNTEAFF. CDR3 sequence (DNA): TGTGCCAGCAGCTTAGCCTCTGACAACACTGAAGCTTTCTTT.